This T cell receptor (beta chain) originates from a study of T-cell memory formation after mild COVID-19. Study-level findings and limits: Pre-infection memory held some responding clones, suggesting pre-existing cross-reactive T cells responded. In second-wave clones peaking day 37, SARS-CoV-2 specificity remained unconfirmed.

Points on this clonotype: Its matching antigen is unknown.

The V segment lost 3 bases and the J segment 8 bases; nucleotides outside the gene matches: 6. There are 15 residues in the CDR3. The V gene's germline CDR1 is SGHNT and CDR2 YENEEA. Constant-segment primers were used for 5'RACE, and the resulting TCR alpha and TCR beta cDNA libraries carried sample barcodes and UMIs. Each CDR3 protein gets one entry after TCRdb re-called the 5' RACE reads with MiXCR. The sample records 190,000 or so distinct CDR3 sequences, 20% to 25% being singletons. J is TRBJ2-1 and V is TRBV11-3, with 11 bases identical to TRBD1. This TCR derives from an adult woman who had mild COVID-19 (a few samples of this study predate the infection). Cell type and time point are not known. The sequenced sample was PBMCs or a T cell subset sorted from them (not recorded which). The CDR3 is CASSFPGQGGDEQFF. CDR3 bases: TGTGCCAGCAGCTTTCCGGGACAGGGGGGCGATGAGCAGTTCTTC.